These T cell receptor beta chains were read from a single sample in a study of cytomegalovirus exposure and HLA in healthy donors. Generated by immunoSEQ multiplex PCR, the TCRdb table keeps only in-frame clones and is missing some. This sample has about 100,000 clones, with approximately 94% found just once. The sample consisted of PBMCs. These receptor sequences come from a young woman in good health and CMV-seronegative. Both conserved end residues are part of each CDR3.

14,TRBV6-6,CASSKLADGYEQYF
14,TRBV4-3,CASSHDTENSPLHF
13,TRBV6-5,CASSRVGSYEQYF
16,TRBV4-1,CASSPDRGLSNYGYTF
11,TRBV20-1,CSASIVDGYTF
17,TRBV28,CASSFTSMGQRNTEAFF
15,TRBV10-2,CASTGLAGSTDTQYF
12,TRBV5-4,CASSADTPEQYF
12,TRBV28,CASSLGVYGYTF
16,TRBV18,CASSPQHRQENSPLHF
12,TRBV7-2,CASSLQGPMQFF
13,TRBV19,CASSIYFGTEAFF
16,TRBV4-3,CASSQDLGTGDYGYTF
15,TRBV4-1,CASSQDPGLKEKLFF
14,TRBV5-1,CASSLASGGETQYF
12,TRBV7-9,CASSLGAIEQYF
12,TRBV4-2,CASSQLNQPQHF
15,TRBV10-3,CAISLGLSPSYEQYF
14,TRBV7-9,CASSLIPTDIEQYF
15,TRBV4-1,CASSREGTGHSPLHF
15,TRBV19,CASSIIADYTYEQYF
10,TRBV20-1,CRGSTDTQYF
14,TRBV7-2,CASSGISSYNEQFF
13,TRBV6-5,CASSYLAGGIQYF